These 25 T cell receptor beta chains share one sample of origin, sequenced in a study of metastatic and nonmetastatic thyroid tumors. No treatment of any kind had been given to any patient before thyroid surgery. With MiXCR, TCRdb called clones anew from the PCR reads. The data show about 85,000 clones, over 8.5% seen once. Sequencing was performed on blood. The receptors were gathered from a female donor with papillary thyroid cancer or a benign thyroid nodule (not recorded which). Some clones in this sample may be carry-over from other donors' samples.

The rearrangement uses TRBV30 and TRBJ1-2; D gene unclear. This CDR3 region has 11 residues. V lost 3 bases to trimming and J lost 7 bases, with 9 bases between them. Germline V gives CDR1 GTSNPN, CDR2 SVGIG (reference sequence). CDR3 amino acids: CAWRGRVGYTF. The CDR3 region has the DNA TGTGCCTGGAGGGGAAGGGTTGGCTACACCTTC. Supplemented by reference TRBV30 and TRBJ1-2, the full variable domain reads SQTIHQWPATLVQPVGSPLSLECTVEGTSNPNLYWYRQAAGRGLQLLFYSVGIGQISSEVPQNLSASRPQDRQFILSSKKLLLSDSGFYLCAWRGRVGYTFGSGTRLTVV.

There are many counts of this clone. The rearrangement uses TRBV20-1 and TRBJ2-3, with 9 bases fitting TRBD2. Germline V gene data show CDR1 as DFQATT and CDR2 as SNEGSKA (reference sequence). The CDR3 length is 16 residues. J gave up 3 bases and V 3 bases, and 10 bases lay outside the gene matches. CDR3: CSARIGAGGITDTQYF. The CDR3 coding sequence is TGCAGTGCTAGGATCGGGGCGGGGGGGATTACAGATACGCAGTATTTT.

This sequence joins TRBV13 and TRBJ1-1; no clear D gene. Trimming took 4 bases from V and 7 from J, leaving 13 bases between them. The CDR3 contains 13 residues. CDR1 and CDR2 (germline): PRHDT, FYEKMQ (reference sequence). Here the CDR3 DNA reads TGTGCCAGCAGCTCGGTCACGCGTGTTGAAGCTTTCTTT. This sequence encodes CASSSVTRVEAFF.

In this sample, this clone turned up many times. The CDR3 is CASSILDNRSEKLFF. DNA for the CDR3: TGTGCCAGTAGTATTCTGGACAATCGGAGTGAAAAACTGTTTTTT. The chain is built from TRBV19 and TRBJ1-4, with a possible D match to TRBD1 (5 bases). The CDR3 contains 15 residues. The germline V and J ends were trimmed by 3 bases and 7 bases, with 15 bases remaining between them. The germline gives CDR1 LNHDA, CDR2 SQIVND (reference sequence).

This clone was seen at least ten times. This chain uses TRBV12-3 or TRBV12-4 with TRBJ1-3; 7 nucleotides agree with TRBD1. Trimming cost V 6 bases and J 4 bases; bases outside gene matches: 6. The CDR3 extends over 14 amino acids. In DNA, the CDR3 is TGTGCCAGCAGGGTACAGGGGCCCGGAAACACCATATATTTT. Protein product: CASRVQGPGNTIYF.

This clone was observed many times. The chain recombines TRBV4-1 with TRBJ2-7; TRBD1 might be the D (5 bases). Trimming removed 1 base from V and 4 bases from J, with 20 bases in between. The CDR3 contains 17 residues. CDR1 and CDR2 from the germline V gene are MGHRA and YSYEKL. The CDR3: CASSQGAGSRPAYEQYF. The CDR3 DNA reads TGCGCCAGCAGCCAAGGGGCAGGGTCCCGCCCAGCGTACGAGCAGTACTTC.

This clone showed up many times. The V and J genes are TRBV10-1 and TRBJ1-2; possibly TRBD1 for D (6 bases). Looked up from germline, CDR1 is WNHNN and CDR2 is SYGVQD (reference sequence). CDR3 length: 9 amino acids. The CDR3 DNA reads as TGCGCGGACAGCTATGGCTACACCTTC. Protein: CADSYGYTF.

The table lists this clone with many counts. The chain combines TRBV7-9 with TRBJ1-5, with TRBD1 matching 7 bases. The trim removed 1 base at V and 7 bases at J, leaving 4 bases unmatched. Germline V lookup: CDR1 SEHNR, CDR2 FQNEAQ (reference sequence). The CDR3 contains 14 residues. CDR3 amino acids: CASSLGQGNQPQHF. The CDR3 coding sequence is TGTGCCAGCAGCTTAGGACAGGGAAACCAGCCCCAGCATTTT. Supplemented by reference TRBV7-9 and TRBJ1-5, the full variable domain reads DTGVSQNPRHKITKRGQNVTFRCDPISEHNRLYWYRQTLGQGPEFLTYFQNEAQLEKSRLLSDRFSAERPKGSFSTLEIQRTEQGDSAMYLCASSLGQGNQPQHFGDGTRLSIL.

In regard to this clone: It may be a read error: a sequence one base away is much more abundant. The V gene is TRBV6-2 or TRBV6-3, the J gene TRBJ1-1; D is ambiguous. The germline CDR1 and CDR2 sequences are MNHEY and SVGEGT. There are 13 residues in the CDR3. CDR3 coding DNA: TGTGCCAGCAGTTACCGGGAGAACACTGAAGCTTCCTTT. Its protein is CASSYRENTEASF.

CDR3 region: CASSRVPGARNTEAFF. CDR3 nucleotides: TGTGCCAGCAGTCGGGTGCCGGGGGCGCGTAACACTGAAGCTTTCTTT. The J gene is TRBJ1-1, the V gene TRBV5-6; maybe TRBD1 (6 bases). CDR1 SGHDT and CDR2 YYEEEE come from the germline V gene. With 5 bases removed from V and 2 bases from J, the gap between germline ends came to 19 bases. The CDR3 has 16 amino acids.

There are many counts of this clone. J is TRBJ2-3 and V is TRBV6-4; TRBD2 matches 10 bases. Per germline, CDR1 MRHNA and CDR2 SNTAGT. Trimming took 10 bases from V and 0 from J; bases not matched to a gene: 7. The CDR3 has 15 amino acids. The CDR3 reads CATSPSGGSTDTQYF. DNA of the CDR3: TGTGCCACCTCGCCTAGCGGGGGTAGCACAGATACGCAGTATTTT.

In the case of this clone: This clone may be a read error of a much larger clone one base away. The V call is TRBV9, the J call TRBJ2-1, with a possible D match to TRBD2 (5 bases). Trimming left V 9 bases short and J 5 bases short, with 15 bases between. CDR1 and CDR2 from the germline V gene are SGDLS and YYNGEE. The CDR3 spans 13 residues. CDR3 coding DNA: TGTGCCATCGGCCCGAGGGCAGACAATGAGCAGTTCTTC. This sequence encodes CAIGPRADNEQFF.

A few counts support this clone. V is TRBV6-1 and J is TRBJ2-3; 7 positions match TRBD1. The CDR3 is 15 residues long. Trimming took 4 bases from V and 1 from J; bases not matched to a gene: 5. The V gene's germline CDR1 is MNHNS and CDR2 SASEGT. CDR3 region: CASSGQGAGTDTQYF. The DNA of the CDR3 is TGTGCCAGCAGTGGACAGGGTGCGGGCACAGATACGCAGTATTTT.

Ten or more counts support this clone. V is TRBV12-3 or TRBV12-4 and J is TRBJ1-1, with D uncertain. This CDR3 has 14 amino acids. V was clipped by 2 bases and J by 0 bases, with 7 bases between them. CDR3 sequence reads: CASSLTSMNTEAFF. The CDR3 DNA is TGTGCCAGCAGTTTAACAAGCATGAACACTGAAGCTTTCTTT.

As for this clone: It is unclear where the CDR3 begins or ends on the DNA, so no DNA is shown, and the CDR3 is as TCRdb lists it. The CDR3 reads CASSVGGGNEQSF. This chain joins TRBV6-4 and TRBJ2-1; the D call in the table, TRBD2, was not verified against the DNA. The germline gives CDR1 MRHNA, CDR2 SNTAGT. The CDR3 spans 13 residues, counting both ends.

The chain employs TRBV20-1 and TRBJ2-7; tentative D call: TRBD1 (6 bases). The CDR3 has 13 amino acids. V gave up 1 base and J gave up 2 bases, with 9 bases separating them. Germline values: CDR1 DFQATT, CDR2 SNEGSKA (reference sequence). The CDR3 here is CSARGQEPYEQYF. The CDR3 DNA sequence: TGCAGTGCTAGAGGACAGGAGCCCTACGAGCAGTACTTC.

This clone appeared a few times. A read error may explain this, as a much larger clone is one base away. The chain couples TRBV24-1 to TRBJ2-1, with D possibly TRBD1 on 6 matching bases. Germline values: CDR1 KGHDR, CDR2 SFDVKD. This CDR3 is built from 12 residues. The V end was cut by 7 bases, the J end by 6 bases, with 9 bases between. Written as DNA, the CDR3 is TGTGCCACCAGATACAGGGTCAATGAGCAGTTCTTC. Its protein is CATRYRVNEQFF.

This chain connects TRBV11-2 to TRBJ2-2; possibly TRBD1 for D (5 bases). Trimming cost V 1 base and J 5 bases, with 17 bases left between them. Per the germline V gene, CDR1 is SGHAT and CDR2 is FQNNGV. The length of the CDR3 is 17 residues. The CDR3 sequence is CASSLVRVGLGTGELFF. As DNA, the CDR3 is TGTGCCAGCAGCTTAGTTCGGGTGGGGCTGGGAACCGGGGAGCTGTTTTTT.

This clone was observed at least ten times. The chain employs TRBV3-1 and TRBJ1-4; unclear D gene. The V gene lost 8 bases and the J gene lost 11 bases, with 18 bases spanning the gap. Germline assignment: CDR1 LGHDT and CDR2 YNNKEL (reference sequence). The CDR3 contains 13 residues. As DNA, the CDR3 is TGTGCCAGCTCCCGCAGTAAGTTCCCCAAACTGTTTTTT. Amino acids: CASSRSKFPKLFF.

The table lists this clone with many counts. This sequence joins TRBV6-1 and TRBJ2-3; no firm D call. The CDR3 consists of 13 residues. The V gene lost 4 bases and the J gene lost 4 bases, with 9 bases spanning the gap. CDR1 is MNHNS, CDR2 SASEGT, per germline. DNA of the CDR3: TGTGCCAGCAGTGCCGCGTATGCAGATACGCAGTATTTT. This sequence encodes CASSAAYADTQYF.

In its sample, this clone was seen many times. The rearrangement joins TRBV6-4 to TRBJ2-3; TRBD2 might be the D (6 bases). The length of the CDR3 is 14 residues. V lost 2 bases to trimming and J lost 3 bases, with 9 bases between them. Germline CDR1 is MRHNA and CDR2 is SNTAGT. The CDR3 is CASSDGGVTDTQYF. In DNA form, the CDR3 reads TGTGCCAGCAGTGACGGCGGGGTAACAGATACGCAGTATTTT.

Many counts were recorded for this clone. The chain joins TRBV6-1 to TRBJ1-5, with D tentatively TRBD1 (6 bases). The CDR3 totals 14 residues. V gave up 6 bases and J gave up 4 bases, with 13 bases separating them. CDR1 MNHNS and CDR2 SASEGT come from the germline V gene. CDR3 in DNA: TGTGCCAGCAGCCAGACAGGCTTTAATCAGCCCCAGCATTTT. This codes for CASSQTGFNQPQHF.

This clone was observed many times. The gene calls are TRBV5-6 and TRBJ1-3; D is possibly TRBD1 (6 bases). Germline V gene sequence: CDR1 SGHDT, CDR2 YYEEEE. Trimming took 4 bases from V and 4 from J, leaving 15 bases between them. The CDR3 length is 15 residues. CDR3 amino acids: CASSRLGGGGNTIYF. CDR3 DNA: TGTGCCAGCAGCCGCCTAGGGGGGGGCGGAAACACCATATATTTT.

This clone has a handful of counts. The rearrangement joins TRBV7-2 to TRBJ2-5; 10 nucleotides line up with TRBD2. The CDR3 extends over 15 amino acids. Germline CDR1 and CDR2: SGHTA and FQGNSA. The trim removed 1 base at V and 5 bases at J, leaving 4 bases unmatched. The CDR3 bases are TGTGCCAGCAGCTTAGGAGCGGGGGGGACGGAGACCCAGTACTTC. This sequence encodes CASSLGAGGTETQYF.

Many counts were recorded for this clone. The V gene is TRBV6-5, the J gene TRBJ1-5; D not resolved. Trimming took off 0 bases at V and 4 bases at J, with 10 bases between the two ends. Per the germline V gene, CDR1 is MNHEY and CDR2 is SVGAGI. The CDR3 extends over 15 amino acids. The CDR3 sequence is CASSYSGSGNQPQHF. The CDR3 DNA follows: TGTGCCAGCAGTTACTCGGGTTCGGGAAATCAGCCCCAGCATTTT.